Listed here are 11 T cell receptor beta chains from one sample, sequenced in a study of cytomegalovirus exposure and HLA in healthy donors. It was with 60 Vbeta and 13 Jbeta primers that the PCR ran. The repertoire was sequenced with immunoSEQ multiplex PCR; TCRdb's copy has only in-frame clones and lacks some. The sample contains 160,000 or so clones, 80% to 85% of which appear only once. Sequenced input: PBMCs. These receptors originate from a woman aged 18-35 years in good health and CMV-seronegative.

The rearrangement joins TRBV7-2 to TRBJ1-1, with 8 bases matching TRBD1. From germline, CDR1 is SGHTA and CDR2 FQGNSA. J lost 5 bases, V lost 5 bases, and 16 bases had no gene match. CDR3 size: 17 residues. The CDR3 loop reads CASSPQRGRTGRTEAFF. CDR3 DNA: TGTGCCAGCAGCCCCCAGAGGGGGCGGACAGGGAGGACTGAAGCTTTCTTT.

The chain has TRBV2 and TRBJ1-1, with D possibly matching TRBD1 (6 bases). Per the germline V gene, CDR1 is SNHLY and CDR2 is FYNNEI. The CDR3 contains 13 residues. Deletions cut 5 bases from V and 4 bases from J, with 11 bases between. Here the CDR3 DNA reads TGTGCCAGCAGTCCCACAGGGATCACTGAAGCTTTCTTT. Translating gives CASSPTGITEAFF.

This clone was observed a few times. A junction boundary mismatches the germline segment, possibly from a read error. The V and J genes are TRBV4-1 and TRBJ1-3; D gene ambiguous. Germline loops: CDR1 MGHRA, CDR2 YSYEKL. The CDR3 sequence is 14 residues long. The CDR3 sequence is CASSQGGGGNTIYF. In DNA, the CDR3 is TGCGCCAGCAGTCAAGGAGGCGGAGGAAACACCATATATTTT.

The J gene is TRBJ2-3, the V gene TRBV5-1; 7 nucleotides line up with TRBD2. This CDR3 contains 16 residues. Per germline, CDR1 SGHRS and CDR2 YFSETQ. With V trimmed by 7 bases and J by 6 bases, 17 bases remained unmatched. The CDR3 DNA sequence: TGCGCCAGCGCCCCGGGGGGAGGGATGCACATTGATACGCAGTATTTT. Translation: CASAPGGGMHIDTQYF.

The chain couples TRBV19 to TRBJ2-7; no reliable D call. This CDR3 is 13 amino acids long. V was shortened by 1 base and J by 7 bases, with 11 bases between the two germline ends. Per germline, CDR1 LNHDA and CDR2 SQIVND (reference sequence). The CDR3 protein is CASSIVPRREQYF. CDR3 nucleotide sequence: TGTGCCAGTAGTATAGTCCCCCGGCGGGAGCAGTACTTC.

The V gene is TRBV19, the J gene TRBJ2-7, with TRBD2 identical over 9 bases. The CDR3 totals 14 residues. The V gene's germline CDR1 is LNHDA and CDR2 SQIVND (reference sequence). V trimming: 1 base; J trimming: 4 bases; junction bases outside the gene matches: 2. This CDR3 is CASSIASGAYEQYF. CDR3 nucleotides: TGTGCCAGTAGTATAGCTAGCGGGGCGTACGAGCAGTACTTC.

The chain employs TRBV21-1 and TRBJ2-7; TRBD1 was called by the table and not checked on the DNA. TRBV21-1 is annotated as a pseudogene. The CDR3 contains 12 residues. Here the CDR3 DNA reads TGTGCCATCGGACAGGGGACCTACGAGCAGTACTTC. This sequence encodes CAIGQGTYEQYF.

The chain combines TRBV28 with TRBJ1-2, with 8 bases fitting TRBD1. The V and J ends lost 3 bases and 4 bases, in that order; junction bases with no gene match: 4. Germline CDR1 MDHEN, CDR2 SYDVKM. This CDR3 region has 14 residues. The CDR3 reads CASSLDRDSYGYTF. In DNA form, the CDR3 reads TGTGCCAGCAGTTTGGACAGGGATAGCTATGGCTACACCTTC.

This CDR3 reads CASSLMTGARLNEQFF. Here the CDR3 DNA reads TGTGCCAGCAGCCTAATGACAGGGGCGAGGTTGAATGAGCAGTTCTTC. The chain couples TRBV7-3 to TRBJ2-1; 8 positions match TRBD1. CDR3 length equals 16 residues. Germline trimming cut 5 bases from V and 7 bases from J; bases unmatched to any gene: 13. Germline CDR1 is SGHTA and CDR2 is FQGTGA. The full variable domain, its missing parts supplied by reference TRBV7-3 and TRBJ2-1, is GAGVSQTPSNKVTEKGKYVELRCDPISGHTALYWYRQSLGQGPEFLIYFQGTGAADDSGLPNDRFFAVRPEGSVSTLKIQRTERGDSAVYLCASSLMTGARLNEQFFGPGTRLTVL.

The rearrangement joins TRBV29-1 to TRBJ2-7; 9 bases are a match to TRBD1. The germline V gene encodes CDR1 SQVTM and CDR2 ANQGSEA. The CDR3 length is 13 residues. V dropped 2 bases and J dropped 4; count of bases not matched to a gene: 3. CDR3 DNA sequence: TGCAGCGTTGAATCGGACAGGGGATACGAGCAGTACTTC. Its protein product is CSVESDRGYEQYF.

This chain connects TRBV10-3 to TRBJ2-7; D is uncertain. Germline CDR1 reads ENHRY; CDR2 reads SYGVKD. The CDR3 covers 14 residues. Trimming pared 0 bases from V and 4 bases from J, leaving 10 bases between. CDR3 residues: CAISESEPSYEQYF. The CDR3 DNA follows: TGTGCCATCAGTGAGTCTGAGCCATCGTACGAGCAGTACTTC.